The rows below give T cell receptor beta chains drawn from one sample of a study of T cell changes during pregnancy in multiple sclerosis. Data came from immunoSEQ multiplex PCR; TCRdb stores just in-frame clones and leaves some out. This sample has some 49,000 clones, with nearly 90% found just once. The input for sequencing was peripheral blood, taken after pregnancy. The receptor set was obtained from a female donor in good health, enrolled as a control in a pregnancy study. CDR3s include the opening cysteine and the closing phenylalanine or tryptophan. A D gene is named only where the DNA matches it firmly. Clone size is not always given. Where it is, it says once, few, many or a class for expanded clones.

v_call: TRBV28
d_call: TRBD1
clone_size: .
j_call: TRBJ1-2
cdr3_nt: TGTGCCAGCAGGGCAACAGGGGGCGGCTATGGCTACACCTTC
cdr3_aa: CASRATGGGYGYTF

v_call: TRBV7-2
d_call: TRBD1
clone_size: once
j_call: TRBJ1-1
cdr3_nt: TGTGCCAGCAGTCGGGACAGGGCGGGCACTGAAGCTTTCTTT
cdr3_aa: CASSRDRAGTEAFF

v_call: TRBV6-1
d_call: TRBD2
clone_size: once
j_call: TRBJ2-7
cdr3_nt: TGTGCCAGCAGTGAAGGGGGGGGACCCTACGAGCAGTACTTC
cdr3_aa: CASSEGGGPYEQYF

v_call: TRBV11-2
d_call: .
clone_size: .
j_call: TRBJ2-7
cdr3_nt: TGTGCCAGCAGCTTTACAGGTTCCTACGAGCAGTACTTC
cdr3_aa: CASSFTGSYEQYF

v_call: TRBV9
d_call: .
clone_size: .
j_call: TRBJ2-7
cdr3_nt: TGTGCCAGCAGCGTAGATCAGGCTACCTACGAGCAGTACTTC
cdr3_aa: CASSVDQATYEQYF

v_call: TRBV6-1
d_call: .
clone_size: .
j_call: TRBJ1-1
cdr3_nt: TGTGCCAGCAGGCCCACAGGAGCCCTCGGGTCTTTCTTT
cdr3_aa: CASRPTGALGSFF

v_call: TRBV5-1
d_call: TRBD1
clone_size: .
j_call: TRBJ2-2
cdr3_nt: TGCGCCAGCAGCTCTTCCGGGACAGGGAACACCGGGGAGCTGTTTTTT
cdr3_aa: CASSSSGTGNTGELFF

v_call: TRBV5-5
d_call: .
clone_size: .
j_call: TRBJ1-2
cdr3_nt: TGTGCCAGCAGCTTCGGAGTCTCGGGCTACACCTTC
cdr3_aa: CASSFGVSGYTF

v_call: TRBV11-2
d_call: TRBD1
clone_size: .
j_call: TRBJ1-1
cdr3_nt: TGTGCCAGCAGCCCCCGGACAGGGTCTAACACTGAAGCTTTCTTT
cdr3_aa: CASSPRTGSNTEAFF

v_call: TRBV30
d_call: TRBD1
clone_size: .
j_call: TRBJ2-4
cdr3_nt: TGTGCCTGGGACAGGGTAGCCAAAAACATTCAGTACTTC
cdr3_aa: CAWDRVAKNIQYF

v_call: TRBV29-1
d_call: TRBD1
clone_size: .
j_call: TRBJ2-5
cdr3_nt: TGCAGCGTTGGGGGGACAGGGGCCGAGGTAGAGACCCAGTACTTC
cdr3_aa: CSVGGTGAEVETQYF

v_call: TRBV5-8
d_call: .
clone_size: .
j_call: TRBJ1-5
cdr3_nt: TGTGCCAGCAGGCAAACAGGATTATATAGCAATCAGCCCCAGCATTTT
cdr3_aa: CASRQTGLYSNQPQHF

v_call: TRBV7-8
d_call: TRBD1
clone_size: .
j_call: TRBJ1-1
cdr3_nt: TGTGCCAGCAGCCTAATTGACAGGGGGAACACTGAAGCTTTCTTT
cdr3_aa: CASSLIDRGNTEAFF

v_call: TRBV6-5
d_call: .
clone_size: .
j_call: TRBJ2-3
cdr3_nt: TGTGCCAGCAGTTTCGGTCGAGCCACAGATACGCAGTATTTT
cdr3_aa: CASSFGRATDTQYF

v_call: TRBV18
d_call: TRBD1
clone_size: once
j_call: TRBJ1-2
cdr3_nt: TGTGCCAGCTCACTTCAGCGGACAGGGTCCTATGGCTACACCTTC
cdr3_aa: CASSLQRTGSYGYTF

v_call: TRBV9
d_call: TRBD1
clone_size: .
j_call: TRBJ2-5
cdr3_nt: TGTGCCAGCAGCGACTCGACAGGGGGGTTGGAGACCCAGTACTTC
cdr3_aa: CASSDSTGGLETQYF

v_call: TRBV28
d_call: .
clone_size: .
j_call: TRBJ1-2
cdr3_nt: TGTGCCAGCAGTTCCCAACCGACATGGAATGGCTACACCTTC
cdr3_aa: CASSSQPTWNGYTF

v_call: TRBV30
d_call: .
clone_size: .
j_call: TRBJ1-2
cdr3_nt: TGTGCCTGGAGTGTACTGGCGGATCCGAAGGTTGGTGGCTACACCTTC
cdr3_aa: CAWSVLADPKVGGYTF

v_call: TRBV6-5
d_call: TRBD1
clone_size: .
j_call: TRBJ1-6
cdr3_nt: TGTGCCAGCAGCAGGACAGGGGATAATTCACCCCTCCACTTT
cdr3_aa: CASSRTGDNSPLHF

v_call: TRBV5-1
d_call: .
clone_size: .
j_call: TRBJ1-6
cdr3_nt: TGCGCCAGCAGCTTGGCCAGGGATTCACCCCTCCACTTT
cdr3_aa: CASSLARDSPLHF

v_call: TRBV15
d_call: .
clone_size: .
j_call: TRBJ2-6
cdr3_nt: TGTGCCACCAGCAGAGCAGGAGCGGCTGGGGCCAACGTCCTGACTTTC
cdr3_aa: CATSRAGAAGANVLTF

v_call: TRBV7-8
d_call: TRBD2
clone_size: .
j_call: TRBJ2-6
cdr3_nt: TGTGCCAGCAGCTCCGGGAGGAGTGAGGCCAACGTCCTGACTTTC
cdr3_aa: CASSSGRSEANVLTF

v_call: TRBV27
d_call: TRBD1
clone_size: .
j_call: TRBJ2-7
cdr3_nt: TGTGCCAGCAGTTTATCGGACAGGGAGTACGAGCAGTACTTC
cdr3_aa: CASSLSDREYEQYF

v_call: TRBV28
d_call: TRBD1
clone_size: .
j_call: TRBJ1-2
cdr3_nt: TGTGCCAGCAGGACAGGGGGCTTGAGGGGTGGCTACACCTTC
cdr3_aa: CASRTGGLRGGYTF

v_call: TRBV9
d_call: TRBD1
clone_size: .
j_call: TRBJ2-2
cdr3_nt: TGTGCCAGCAGCACCCGGACAGGGAGAACCGGGGAGCTGTTTTTT
cdr3_aa: CASSTRTGRTGELFF

v_call: TRBV13
d_call: .
clone_size: .
j_call: TRBJ2-1
cdr3_nt: TGTGCCAGCAGCTTAGGCAGGGGATCCTACAATGAGCAGTTCTTC
cdr3_aa: CASSLGRGSYNEQFF

v_call: TRBV7-3
d_call: TRBD2
clone_size: once
j_call: TRBJ2-1
cdr3_nt: TGTGCCAGCAGCGCACTAGCGGGGGGGCTTCCCAATGAGCAGTTCTTC
cdr3_aa: CASSALAGGLPNEQFF

v_call: TRBV5-1
d_call: TRBD2
clone_size: .
j_call: TRBJ2-3
cdr3_nt: TGCGCCAGCAGCTTGCGTCCCGGCGGGGGGTCAACAGATACGCAGTATTTT
cdr3_aa: CASSLRPGGGSTDTQYF

v_call: TRBV9
d_call: .
clone_size: few
j_call: TRBJ1-1
cdr3_nt: TGTGCCAGCAGCACCCAGGGAAGGGGCACTGAAGCTTTCTTT
cdr3_aa: CASSTQGRGTEAFF

v_call: TRBV29-1
d_call: TRBD1
clone_size: .
j_call: TRBJ1-2
cdr3_nt: TGCAGCGTTTTGTTGGGGACAGGGGACGGCTACACCTTC
cdr3_aa: CSVLLGTGDGYTF

v_call: TRBV30
d_call: .
clone_size: few
j_call: TRBJ2-7
cdr3_nt: TGTGCCTCGCACCAGGGGGGCTACGAGCAGTACTTC
cdr3_aa: CASHQGGYEQYF

v_call: TRBV2
d_call: TRBD1
clone_size: .
j_call: TRBJ2-7
cdr3_nt: TGTGCCAGCAGTGAAGCTGTTTCGAAGACAGGGGGGGAGTACTTC
cdr3_aa: CASSEAVSKTGGEYF

v_call: TRBV2
d_call: TRBD1
clone_size: .
j_call: TRBJ2-2
cdr3_nt: TGTGCCAGCAGGGCGGACAGGGGAGGAACCGGGGAGCTGTTTTTT
cdr3_aa: CASRADRGGTGELFF

v_call: TRBV6-4
d_call: TRBD1
clone_size: once
j_call: TRBJ1-2
cdr3_nt: TGTGCCAGCAGTCGGACAGGGGACTATGGCTACACCTTC
cdr3_aa: CASSRTGDYGYTF

v_call: TRBV5-1
d_call: .
clone_size: .
j_call: TRBJ2-1
cdr3_nt: TGCGCCAGCAGCTTGGTAGGGGATGAGCAGTTCTTC
cdr3_aa: CASSLVGDEQFF

v_call: TRBV9
d_call: .
clone_size: once
j_call: TRBJ1-4
cdr3_nt: TGTGCCAGCAGCTTTTCCGCCACGGCAACTAATGAAAAACTGTTTTTT
cdr3_aa: CASSFSATATNEKLFF

v_call: TRBV6-5
d_call: .
clone_size: once
j_call: TRBJ2-7
cdr3_nt: TGTGCCAGCAGTTCCACCGGACAACAGTACTTC
cdr3_aa: CASSSTGQQYF

v_call: TRBV20-1
d_call: TRBD2
clone_size: .
j_call: TRBJ2-1
cdr3_nt: TGCCTCGGGGTAGCGGGAGGTGAGCAGTTCTTC
cdr3_aa: CLGVAGGEQFF

v_call: TRBV19
d_call: .
clone_size: .
j_call: TRBJ2-7
cdr3_nt: TGTGCCAGTAGTATAGGCGATCAATACGAGCAGTACTTC
cdr3_aa: CASSIGDQYEQYF

v_call: TRBV10-3
d_call: TRBD1
clone_size: .
j_call: TRBJ2-3
cdr3_nt: TGTGCCATCAGTGATCCGGGACAGGGAAAAGATACGCAGTATTTT
cdr3_aa: CAISDPGQGKDTQYF

v_call: TRBV28
d_call: TRBD1
clone_size: .
j_call: TRBJ1-4
cdr3_nt: TGTGCCACCTGTCCCGGGACAGGGAATGAAAAACTGTTTTTT
cdr3_aa: CATCPGTGNEKLFF

v_call: TRBV19
d_call: TRBD1
clone_size: .
j_call: TRBJ1-4
cdr3_nt: TGTGCCAGTAGTCCCGGGACAGGGGGCGTCGAGGAAAAACTGTTTTTT
cdr3_aa: CASSPGTGGVEEKLFF

v_call: TRBV4-2
d_call: TRBD2
clone_size: .
j_call: TRBJ2-1
cdr3_nt: TGTGCCAGCAGCCAAGCGGGAGGAGGGAATGAGCAGTTCTTC
cdr3_aa: CASSQAGGGNEQFF

v_call: TRBV6-5
d_call: .
clone_size: once
j_call: TRBJ2-3
cdr3_nt: TGTGCCAGCAGTTACACGGGAAGGGTGTACACAGATACGCAGTATTTT
cdr3_aa: CASSYTGRVYTDTQYF

v_call: TRBV6-4
d_call: TRBD1
clone_size: .
j_call: TRBJ2-7
cdr3_nt: TGTGCCAGCTCTGAGGACAGGGGGTCCTACGAGCAGTACTTC
cdr3_aa: CASSEDRGSYEQYF

v_call: TRBV25-1
d_call: TRBD1
clone_size: .
j_call: TRBJ2-5
cdr3_nt: TGTGCCAGCAGTGCTGGACAGGGGTCAGTAGGGGAGACCCAGTACTTC
cdr3_aa: CASSAGQGSVGETQYF

v_call: TRBV27
d_call: .
clone_size: .
j_call: TRBJ1-4
cdr3_nt: TGTGCCAGCAGTTTCGGGGGGCCTAATGAAAAACTGTTTTTT
cdr3_aa: CASSFGGPNEKLFF

v_call: TRBV7-3
d_call: .
clone_size: .
j_call: TRBJ2-1
cdr3_nt: TGTGCCAGCAGCCTAACCCACCTCCTAGGAGAGCAGTTCTTC
cdr3_aa: CASSLTHLLGEQFF

v_call: TRBV7-2
d_call: .
clone_size: .
j_call: TRBJ1-4
cdr3_nt: TGTGCCAGCAGCTCCGGGACTCAGGAAAAACTGTTTTTT
cdr3_aa: CASSSGTQEKLFF

v_call: TRBV13
d_call: .
clone_size: .
j_call: TRBJ2-5
cdr3_nt: TGTGCCAGCAGCTCACCCGGGACTGAAGAGACCCAGTACTTC
cdr3_aa: CASSSPGTEETQYF